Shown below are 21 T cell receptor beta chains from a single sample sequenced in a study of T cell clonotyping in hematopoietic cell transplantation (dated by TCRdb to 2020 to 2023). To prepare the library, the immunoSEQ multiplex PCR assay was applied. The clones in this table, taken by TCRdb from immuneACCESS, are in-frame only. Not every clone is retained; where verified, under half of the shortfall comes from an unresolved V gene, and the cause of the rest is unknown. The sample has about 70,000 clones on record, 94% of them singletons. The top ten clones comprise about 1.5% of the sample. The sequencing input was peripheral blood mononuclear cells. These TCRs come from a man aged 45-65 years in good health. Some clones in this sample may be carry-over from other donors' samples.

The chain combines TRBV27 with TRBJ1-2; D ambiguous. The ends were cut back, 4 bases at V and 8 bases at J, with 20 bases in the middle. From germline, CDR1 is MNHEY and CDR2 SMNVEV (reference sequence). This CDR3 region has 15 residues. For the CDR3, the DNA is TGTGCCAGCAGTTCGAGGGCAGGTTGGTCGCGCGGCTACACCTTC. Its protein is CASSSRAGWSRGYTF.

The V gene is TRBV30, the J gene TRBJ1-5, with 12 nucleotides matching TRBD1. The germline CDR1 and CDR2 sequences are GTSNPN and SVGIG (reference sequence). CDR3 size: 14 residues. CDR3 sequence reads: CAFTGTGGRQPQHF. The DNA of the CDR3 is TGTGCTTTTACCGGGACAGGGGGCCGTCAGCCCCAGCATTTT.

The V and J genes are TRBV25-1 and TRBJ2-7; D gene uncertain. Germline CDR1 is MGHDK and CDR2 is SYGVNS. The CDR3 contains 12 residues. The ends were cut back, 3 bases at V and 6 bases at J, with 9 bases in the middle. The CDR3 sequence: CASSDFLGEQYF. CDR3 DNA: TGTGCCAGCAGTGATTTCCTGGGCGAGCAGTACTTC.

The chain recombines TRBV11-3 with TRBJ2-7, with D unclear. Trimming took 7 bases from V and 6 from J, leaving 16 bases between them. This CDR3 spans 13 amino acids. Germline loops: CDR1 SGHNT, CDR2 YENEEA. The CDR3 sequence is CASIAAPSREQYF. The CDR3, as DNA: TGTGCCAGCATCGCGGCGCCCTCCCGCGAGCAGTACTTC.

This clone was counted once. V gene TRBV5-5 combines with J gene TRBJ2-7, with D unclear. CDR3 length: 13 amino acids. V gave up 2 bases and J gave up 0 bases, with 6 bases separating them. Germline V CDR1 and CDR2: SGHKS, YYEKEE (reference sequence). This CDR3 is CASSFSSSYEQYF. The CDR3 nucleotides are TGTGCCAGCAGCTTCTCTAGCTCCTACGAGCAGTACTTC.

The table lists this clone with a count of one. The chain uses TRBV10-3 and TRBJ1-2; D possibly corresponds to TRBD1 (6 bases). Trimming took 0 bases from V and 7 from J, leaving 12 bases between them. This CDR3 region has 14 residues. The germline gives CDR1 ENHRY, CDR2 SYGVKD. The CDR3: CAISESLQGSGYTF. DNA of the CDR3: TGTGCCATCAGTGAGTCCTTACAGGGATCTGGCTACACCTTC.

As DNA, the CDR3 is TGTGCCAGCAGTCCCCGGACAGGCCCTGACCTCTATGGCTACACCTTC. Translation gives CASSPRTGPDLYGYTF. V gene TRBV25-1 combines with J gene TRBJ1-2; TRBD1 agrees at 7 bases. This CDR3 is built from 16 residues. After removal of 5 bases from V and 4 bases from J, the junction contained 13 bases not matched to a gene. Looked up from germline, CDR1 is MGHDK and CDR2 is SYGVNS.

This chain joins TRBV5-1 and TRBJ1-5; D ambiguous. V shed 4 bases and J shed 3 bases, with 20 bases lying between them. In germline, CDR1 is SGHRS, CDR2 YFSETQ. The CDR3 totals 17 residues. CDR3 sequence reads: CASSPGPSDPVNQPQHF. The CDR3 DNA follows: TGCGCCAGCAGCCCCGGACCATCCGACCCTGTCAATCAGCCCCAGCATTTT.

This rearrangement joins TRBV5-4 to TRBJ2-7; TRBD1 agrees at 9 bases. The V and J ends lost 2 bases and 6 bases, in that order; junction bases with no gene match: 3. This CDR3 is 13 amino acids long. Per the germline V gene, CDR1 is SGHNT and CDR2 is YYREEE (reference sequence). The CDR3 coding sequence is TGTGCCAGCAGCTTAGGGACAGGGAGCGAGCAGTACTTC. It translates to CASSLGTGSEQYF. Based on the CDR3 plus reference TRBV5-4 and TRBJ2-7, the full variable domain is ETGVTQSPTHLIKTRGQQVTLRCSSQSGHNTVSWYQQALGQGPQFIFQYYREEENGRGNFPPRFSGLQFPNYSSELNVNALELDDSALYLCASSLGTGSEQYFGPGTRLTVT.

In nucleotides, the CDR3 is TGCGCCAGCAGCTATACTAGCGGGGGGAGCTCCTACAATGAGCAGTTCTTC. Its translation is CASSYTSGGSSYNEQFF. The chain links TRBV5-1 to TRBJ2-1; 12 nucleotides line up with TRBD2. The CDR3 sequence is 17 residues long. J was trimmed by 0 bases and V by 3 bases; bases with no gene match: 4. The V gene's germline CDR1 is SGHRS and CDR2 YFSETQ. Full variable domain (rest looked up from reference TRBV5-1 and TRBJ2-1): KAGVTQTPRYLIKTRGQQVTLSCSPISGHRSVSWYQQTPGQGLQFLFEYFSETQRNKGNFPGRFSGRQFSNSRSEMNVSTLELGDSALYLCASSYTSGGSSYNEQFFGPGTRLTVL.

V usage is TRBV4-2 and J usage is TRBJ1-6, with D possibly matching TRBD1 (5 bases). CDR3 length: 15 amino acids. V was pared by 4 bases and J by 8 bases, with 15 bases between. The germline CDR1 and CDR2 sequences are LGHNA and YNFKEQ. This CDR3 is CASSLPGRRDSPLHF. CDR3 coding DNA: TGTGCCAGCAGCCTTCCGGGACGGAGAGATTCACCCCTCCACTTT.

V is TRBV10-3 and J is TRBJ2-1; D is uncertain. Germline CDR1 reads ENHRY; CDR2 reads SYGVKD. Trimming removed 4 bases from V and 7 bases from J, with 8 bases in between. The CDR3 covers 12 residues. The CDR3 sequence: CAISGYNNEQFF. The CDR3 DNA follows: TGTGCCATCAGTGGTTACAATAATGAGCAGTTCTTC.

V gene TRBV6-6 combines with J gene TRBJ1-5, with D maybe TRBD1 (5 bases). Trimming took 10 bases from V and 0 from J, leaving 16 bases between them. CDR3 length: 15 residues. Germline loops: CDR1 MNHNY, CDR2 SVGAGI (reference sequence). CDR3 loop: CATRRGRNSNQPQHF. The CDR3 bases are TGTGCCACCCGACGGGGCCGAAATAGCAATCAGCCCCAGCATTTT.

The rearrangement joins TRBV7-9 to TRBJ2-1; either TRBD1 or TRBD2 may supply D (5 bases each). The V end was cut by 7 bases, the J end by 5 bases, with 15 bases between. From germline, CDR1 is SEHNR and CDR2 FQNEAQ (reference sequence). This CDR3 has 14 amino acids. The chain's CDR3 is CASISPGRNNEQFF. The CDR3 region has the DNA TGTGCCAGCATCTCACCGGGACGGAACAATGAGCAGTTCTTC.

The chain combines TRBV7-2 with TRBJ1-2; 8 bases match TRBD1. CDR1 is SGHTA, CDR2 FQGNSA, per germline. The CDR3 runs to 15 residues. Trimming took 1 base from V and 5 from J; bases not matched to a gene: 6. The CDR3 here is CASSLDGTGPYGYTF. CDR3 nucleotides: TGTGCCAGCAGCTTAGATGGGACAGGTCCTTATGGCTACACCTTC.

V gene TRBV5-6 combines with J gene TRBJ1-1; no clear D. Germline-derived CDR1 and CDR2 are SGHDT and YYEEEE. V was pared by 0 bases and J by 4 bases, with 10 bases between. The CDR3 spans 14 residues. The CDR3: CASSLDGGGTEAFF. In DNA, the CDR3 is TGTGCCAGCAGCTTGGATGGAGGAGGCACTGAAGCTTTCTTT.

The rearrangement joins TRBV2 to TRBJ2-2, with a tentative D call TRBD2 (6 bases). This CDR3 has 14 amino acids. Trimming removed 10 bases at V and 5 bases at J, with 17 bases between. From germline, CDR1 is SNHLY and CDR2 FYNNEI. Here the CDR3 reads CATTLKRVTGELFF. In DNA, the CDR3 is TGTGCCACCACCTTAAAGCGGGTTACCGGGGAGCTGTTTTTT.

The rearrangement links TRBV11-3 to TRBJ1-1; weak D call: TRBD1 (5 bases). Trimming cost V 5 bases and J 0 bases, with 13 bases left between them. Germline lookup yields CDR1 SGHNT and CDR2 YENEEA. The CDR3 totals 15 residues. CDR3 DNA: TGTGCCAGCAGCGCCGACAGTGGCATGAACACTGAAGCTTTCTTT. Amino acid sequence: CASSADSGMNTEAFF.

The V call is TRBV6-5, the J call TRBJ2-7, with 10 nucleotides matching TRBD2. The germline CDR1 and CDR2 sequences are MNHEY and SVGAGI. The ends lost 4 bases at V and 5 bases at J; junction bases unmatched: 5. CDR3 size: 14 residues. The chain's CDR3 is CASSSSGRINEQYF. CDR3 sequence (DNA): TGTGCCAGCAGTTCTAGCGGGAGAATCAACGAGCAGTACTTC.

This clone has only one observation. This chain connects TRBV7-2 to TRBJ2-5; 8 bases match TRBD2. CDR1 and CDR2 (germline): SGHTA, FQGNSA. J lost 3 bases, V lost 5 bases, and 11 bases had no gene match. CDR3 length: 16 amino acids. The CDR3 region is CASSPVVGSGEETQYF. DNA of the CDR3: TGTGCCAGCAGCCCCGTGGTTGGTAGCGGGGAAGAGACCCAGTACTTC.

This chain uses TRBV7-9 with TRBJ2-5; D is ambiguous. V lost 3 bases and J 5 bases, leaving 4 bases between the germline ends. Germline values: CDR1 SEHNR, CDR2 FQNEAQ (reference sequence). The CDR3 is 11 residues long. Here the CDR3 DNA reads TGTGCCAGCAGCTTCCAGGAGACCCAGTACTTC. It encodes CASSFQETQYF.